This T cell receptor beta chain was recorded in a study of T cell responses to AZD1222 COVID-19 vaccine. Study-wide context: Analysis merged second doses at about 4 or about 12 weeks.

This clone was counted a single time. The antigen remains unidentified. The study's findings and limits: Repertoires were obtained solely post-peak T cell response. Donors were largely white British and mainly female; clonal diversity was possibly underestimated.

Clones were sequenced by immunoSEQ multiplex PCR, and TCRdb holds only the in-frame ones, with some missing. The repertoire holds more than 85,000 clones, with about four fifths as singletons. The receptor was derived from an adult in good health. The sequencing used peripheral blood, collected on day 0 of AZD1222 vaccination.

The CDR3 reads CASGQGGNQETQYF. In DNA form, the CDR3 reads TGTGCCAGCGGGCAGGGGGGGAACCAAGAGACCCAGTACTTC. The genes are TRBV28 and TRBJ2-5; D possibly uses TRBD1 or TRBD2 (7 bases each). Germline V gives CDR1 MDHEN, CDR2 SYDVKM. Trimming pared 8 bases from V and 0 bases from J, leaving 13 bases between. The CDR3 contains 14 residues.